Listed below are T cell receptor beta chains from one sample, sequenced in a study of blood T cell repertoires in COVID-19. Using immunoSEQ multiplex PCR, the repertoire was profiled, and TCRdb retains in-frame clones only, with some absent. This table has some 42,000 clones, almost 90% appearing once. The sequencing input was peripheral blood. The receptors come from a man between 50 and 59 years old with active COVID-19. Each CDR3 is given with its conserved first and last residue. D genes are given only for firm matches. Clone size is shown for a subset of rows, as once, few, many or a class of expanded clone.

V gene	J gene	D gene	clone size	CDR3 DNA	CDR3 protein
TRBV12-5	TRBJ1-1	NA	NA	TGTGCTAGTGCAAAGAACAGGGTCTACACTGAAGCTTTCTTT	CASAKNRVYTEAFF
TRBV19	TRBJ2-2	TRBD1	NA	TGTGCCAGTAGTAGGGACAGGGCCAACACCGGGGAGCTGTTTTTT	CASSRDRANTGELFF
TRBV5-6	TRBJ1-5	NA	NA	TGTGCCAGCAGCTTTATATCGGGGGGTGATCAGCCCCAGCATTTT	CASSFISGGDQPQHF
TRBV9	TRBJ2-1	NA	NA	TGTGCCAGCACCGATAGCGGAAACTCCTACAATGAGCAGTTCTTC	CASTDSGNSYNEQFF
TRBV4-1	TRBJ2-2	TRBD1	NA	TGCGCCAGCAGCCAGCAGGGGGCATCGACCGGGGAGCTGTTTTTT	CASSQQGASTGELFF
TRBV25-1	TRBJ1-6	NA	NA	TGTGCCAGCAGTACCGGGGGGGAGGCCCTCCACTTT	CASSTGGEALHF
TRBV7-8	TRBJ2-7	NA	NA	TGTGCCAGCAGCTTAATGGGGGCTAGCTACGAGCAGTACTTC	CASSLMGASYEQYF
TRBV5-1	TRBJ2-5	TRBD1	once	TGCGCCAGCAGCTTTTACAGGGGTGAGACCCAGTACTTC	CASSFYRGETQYF
TRBV18	TRBJ1-2	NA	NA	TGTGCCAGCTCACCACCGACACAACTCACGGGGGGCTACACCTTC	CASSPPTQLTGGYTF
TRBV7-3	TRBJ2-1	NA	NA	TGTGCCAGCAGCTTAACTTGGTCGAGCGGGCCCAACAATGAGCAGTTCTTC	CASSLTWSSGPNNEQFF
TRBV10-3	TRBJ1-1	TRBD1	NA	TGTGCCATCAGTGCGAGACAGGGGGCGGCCACTGAAGCTTTCTTT	CAISARQGAATEAFF
TRBV7-2	TRBJ2-4	NA	NA	TGTGCCAGCAGCTTAGGCCCCTCCGGAAACATTCAGTACTTC	CASSLGPSGNIQYF
TRBV10-3	TRBJ2-5	NA	NA	TGTGCCATCAGTGAACAGGGTGAAGAGACCCAGTACTTC	CAISEQGEETQYF
TRBV4-3	TRBJ2-7	TRBD2	NA	TGCGCCAGCAGCCAAGGACTAGCGGGATCCTACGAGCAGTACTTC	CASSQGLAGSYEQYF
TRBV6-6	TRBJ1-5	TRBD1	NA	TGTGCCAGCACCTACAGAGGGGGCATTGAGCCCCAGCATTTT	CASTYRGGIEPQHF
TRBV7-2	TRBJ2-2	TRBD2	NA	TGTGCCAGCAGAAAAACTAGCGGGGGGGCCCAGAACACCGGGGAGCTGTTTTTT	CASRKTSGGAQNTGELFF
TRBV5-1	TRBJ1-4	TRBD1	NA	TGCGCCAGCAGTAACGGACAGGGGGTAGACGAAAAACTGTTTTTT	CASSNGQGVDEKLFF
TRBV6-5	TRBJ1-4	NA	NA	TGTGCCAGCAGCCCAAACCGAGGGAATGAAAAACTGTTTTTT	CASSPNRGNEKLFF
TRBV5-1	TRBJ2-3	TRBD2	NA	TGCGCCAGCAGCTCGAAAACTAGCGGGGGGTACACAGATACGCAGTATTTT	CASSSKTSGGYTDTQYF
TRBV11-2	TRBJ2-3	NA	NA	TGTGCCAGCAGCACCGTAGGGGGGGGGTATACGCAGTATTTT	CASSTVGGGYTQYF
TRBV7-2	TRBJ2-5	NA	NA	TGTGCCAGCAGCTTACAGGGGATTTGGAGGGAGACCCAGTACTTC	CASSLQGIWRETQYF
TRBV27	TRBJ2-7	NA	NA	TGTGCCAGGATCCCCAATGGAGACGAGCAGTACTTC	CARIPNGDEQYF
TRBV19	TRBJ2-7	TRBD1	NA	TGTGCCAGTAGTAGGACCGGGACAGGGGGTAACGAGCAGTACTTC	CASSRTGTGGNEQYF
TRBV7-3	TRBJ1-1	NA	NA	TGTGCCAGCAGCTTAGACCCCCAGGGTCGAGGCTCTGAAGCTTTCTTT	CASSLDPQGRGSEAFF
TRBV11-2	TRBJ2-1	NA	NA	TGTGCCAGCAGCTTTCGCGGCGAGCAGTTCTTC	CASSFRGEQFF
TRBV10-3	TRBJ2-1	NA	NA	TGTGCCATCAGGAGCCTAAACCATGAGCAGTTCTTC	CAIRSLNHEQFF
TRBV6-6	TRBJ1-4	NA	NA	TGTGCCAGCAGTCAAATAATCCCGGGACAACGAGCAACTAATGAAAAACTGTTTTTT	CASSQIIPGQRATNEKLFF
TRBV7-9	TRBJ1-6	TRBD1	NA	TGTGCCGGGGCGGGACAGGGGAATTCACCCCTCCACTTT	CAGAGQGNSPLHF
TRBV12-3/TRBV12-4	TRBJ2-2	NA	NA	TGTGCCAGCAGACAGAACACCGGGGAGCTGTTTTTT	CASRQNTGELFF
TRBV30	TRBJ2-7	NA	NA	TGTGCCTACAGGGATCTCTACGAGCAGTACTTC	CAYRDLYEQYF
TRBV10-3	TRBJ1-6	NA	few	TGTGCCATCAGACTCCTACCTAATTCCAATTCACCCCTCCACTTT	CAIRLLPNSNSPLHF
TRBV5-4	TRBJ1-1	TRBD1	NA	TGTGCCAGCAGCTGGGGACAGCGGAACACTGAAGCTTTCTTT	CASSWGQRNTEAFF
TRBV3-1/TRBV3-2	TRBJ2-1	TRBD2	NA	TGTGCCAGCAGCCGACTAGCGGCCTACAATGAGCAGTTCTTC	CASSRLAAYNEQFF
TRBV12-3/TRBV12-4	TRBJ2-3	NA	NA	TGTGCCAGCAGTTTACCTCGAGCCACGCAGTATTTT	CASSLPRATQYF
TRBV10-3	TRBJ2-3	NA	NA	TGTGCCATCAGTAAGGGTCAGGGCAACACAGATACGCAGTATTTT	CAISKGQGNTDTQYF
TRBV27	TRBJ2-7	NA	NA	TGTGCCAGCAGATCCCTCTACGAGCAGTACTTC	CASRSLYEQYF
TRBV6-1	TRBJ2-4	TRBD1	NA	TGTGCCAGCAGTGAACGGGACAGACGCGGAGGAATTCAGTACTTC	CASSERDRRGGIQYF
TRBV7-9	TRBJ1-2	NA	NA	TGTGCCAGCAGCTTTGGCAGTGGCGCAGGCCGAAGGGGCTACACCTTC	CASSFGSGAGRRGYTF
TRBV13	TRBJ2-3	NA	NA	TGTGCCAGCAGCCCGCGGGGCACAGCTTCGGATACGCAGTATTTT	CASSPRGTASDTQYF